The 14 T cell receptor beta chains presented below share a single source sample, sequenced in a study of T cells in pancreatic ductal adenocarcinoma (dated by TCRdb to 2016 to 2017). The pancreatic ductal adenocarcinoma patients who were selected had gone through surgery without receiving any neoadjuvant therapy. The library relied on the immunoSEQ multiplex PCR assay. TCRdb holds this immuneACCESS table with in-frame rearrangements only. Some clones are missing; in checked studies, unresolved V genes explain under half, and the rest has no known cause. In this sample the table shows 10,000 to 15,000 clones, more than 80% of which occur a single time. Roughly 18% of the sample goes to the ten largest clones. The sequenced material came from PBMCs. Receptor source: a human donor with pancreatic ductal adenocarcinoma.

CDR3 in amino acids: CASSPPTDEQYF. The CDR3 DNA sequence: TGTGCCAGCTCACCACCGACCGACGAGCAGTACTTC. The V and J genes are TRBV18 and TRBJ2-7, with no clear D. CDR3 length: 12 amino acids. Germline V CDR1 and CDR2: KGHSH, LQKENI. The V and J ends lost 0 bases and 5 bases respectively, with 5 bases between them.

The V call is TRBV5-1, the J call TRBJ2-5, with TRBD2 identical over 12 bases. Germline V gene lookup returns CDR1 SGHRS and CDR2 YFSETQ. V lost 3 bases and J lost 4; bases outside the gene matches: 10. The CDR3 covers 17 residues. CDR3 loop: CASSWNPATSGGETQYF. CDR3 bases: TGCGCCAGCAGCTGGAACCCCGCGACTAGCGGGGGAGAGACCCAGTACTTC. The full variable domain, its missing parts supplied by reference TRBV5-1 and TRBJ2-5, is KAGVTQTPRYLIKTRGQQVTLSCSPISGHRSVSWYQQTPGQGLQFLFEYFSETQRNKGNFPGRFSGRQFSNSRSEMNVSTLELGDSALYLCASSWNPATSGGETQYFGPGTRLLVL.

The V gene is TRBV5-1, the J gene TRBJ1-4; TRBD1 aligns across 7 bases. CDR1 and CDR2 from the germline V gene are SGHRS and YFSETQ. The CDR3 sequence is 15 residues long. Germline trimming cut 4 bases from V and 7 bases from J; bases unmatched to any gene: 10. CDR3 bases: TGCGCCAGCAGCCCTGACAGGGAAGAGGGTGAAAAACTGTTTTTT. As protein: CASSPDREEGEKLFF.

This clone has just one count. The V and J genes are TRBV28 and TRBJ2-1; the match to TRBD2 covers 9 bases. This CDR3 contains 16 residues. J was trimmed by 3 bases and V by 5 bases; bases with no gene match: 8. From germline, CDR1 is MDHEN and CDR2 SYDVKM. CDR3 bases: TGTGCCAGCAGTACCCACGGAGCGGGAGGCTACAATGAGCAGTTCTTC. As protein: CASSTHGAGGYNEQFF.

This chain joins TRBV7-8 and TRBJ1-5; weak D call: TRBD1 (6 bases). Between the trimmed V and J ends, which lost 5 bases and 4 bases, there was a span of 24 bases. This CDR3 comprises 18 residues. The germline V gene has CDR1 SGHVS and CDR2 FQNEAQ. CDR3 DNA sequence: TGTGCCAGCAGCGAGGGGGGAGGGAGTATAGGTAGGAATCAGCCCCAGCATTTT. Protein: CASSEGGGSIGRNQPQHF. The full variable domain, rest sourced from reference TRBV7-8 and TRBJ1-5, is GAGVSQSPRYKVAKRGQDVALRCDPISGHVSLFWYQQALGQGPEFLTYFQNEAQLDKSGLPSDRFFAERPEGSVSTLKIQRTQQEDSAVYLCASSEGGGSIGRNQPQHFGDGTRLSIL.

This rearrangement joins TRBV6-1 to TRBJ1-1; D not resolved. Trimming took off 1 base at V and 4 bases at J, with 13 bases between the two ends. Germline CDR1 and CDR2: MNHNS and SASEGT. The CDR3 length is 15 residues. In DNA form, the CDR3 reads TGTGCCAGCAGTGAAGTCCCAAGGAAGGGCACTGAAGCTTTCTTT. Translated, it gives CASSEVPRKGTEAFF.

V usage is TRBV15 and J usage is TRBJ2-7; the D gene is possibly TRBD1 (5 bases). Per the germline V gene, CDR1 is LNHNV and CDR2 is YYDKDF (reference sequence). V lost 1 base to trimming and J lost 3 bases, with 10 bases between them. This CDR3 spans 14 amino acids. The CDR3 DNA sequence: TGTGCCACCAGCAGAGTAGACAGTAACTACGAGCAGTACTTC. This codes for CATSRVDSNYEQYF.

V gene TRBV6-6 combines with J gene TRBJ2-2, with 15 bases matching TRBD2. Germline values: CDR1 MNHNY, CDR2 SVGAGI (reference sequence). The CDR3 covers 15 residues. Germline trimming cut 6 bases from V and 5 bases from J; bases unmatched to any gene: 1. CDR3 residues: CASSGTSGRTGELFF. The CDR3 DNA reads TGTGCCAGCAGCGGGACTAGCGGGAGGACCGGGGAGCTGTTTTTT.

The J gene is TRBJ2-1, the V gene TRBV7-9; no clear D gene. Germline-derived CDR1 and CDR2 are SEHNR and FQNEAQ (reference sequence). This CDR3 spans 16 amino acids. V was pared by 1 base and J by 7 bases, with 17 bases between. CDR3 loop: CASSLGSTLDRNEQFF. The DNA of the CDR3 is TGTGCCAGCAGCTTAGGTTCCACACTGGACCGTAATGAGCAGTTCTTC.

This rearrangement joins TRBV11-2 to TRBJ2-2, with D perhaps matching TRBD1 (6 bases). This CDR3 is 19 amino acids long. The germline V gene has CDR1 SGHAT and CDR2 FQNNGV. The V gene lost 1 base and the J gene lost 2 bases, with 20 bases spanning the gap. CDR3 nucleotides: TGTGCCAGCAGCTTAGGTCGGGCAGGGGCGACCAGAAACACCGGGGAGCTGTTTTTT. It is translated as CASSLGRAGATRNTGELFF.

This clone was counted once. The chain employs TRBV7-9 and TRBJ1-3; D is unclear. The ends were cut back, 3 bases at V and 0 bases at J, with 6 bases in the middle. Per the germline V gene, CDR1 is SEHNR and CDR2 is FQNEAQ (reference sequence). The length of the CDR3 is 14 residues. In DNA, the CDR3 is TGTGCCAGCAGCTTCGGCAGCTCTGGAAACACCATATATTTT. Its protein product is CASSFGSSGNTIYF.

The chain links TRBV4-1 to TRBJ2-7; TRBD2 matches 11 bases. This CDR3 has 14 residues. The germline CDR1 and CDR2 sequences are MGHRA and YSYEKL. Trimming at V came to 6 bases and at J to 2 bases, leaving 3 bases not matched to a gene. CDR3 sequence: CASSLLAGAYEQYF. The CDR3 nucleotides read TGCGCCAGCAGTCTACTAGCGGGAGCCTACGAGCAGTACTTC.

The chain couples TRBV4-2 to TRBJ2-1; TRBD2 agrees at 11 bases. This CDR3 region has 19 residues. The V segment lost 0 bases and the J segment 5 bases; nucleotides outside the gene matches: 12. In germline, CDR1 is LGHNA, CDR2 YNFKEQ. The CDR3 spells CASSQDLGVAGGQNNEQFF. Written as DNA, the CDR3 is TGTGCCAGCAGCCAAGATCTTGGGGTAGCGGGGGGGCAAAACAATGAGCAGTTCTTC.

This chain uses TRBV13 with TRBJ2-5; the match to TRBD1 covers 11 bases. The CDR3 spans 15 residues. V lost 5 bases, J lost 0 bases, and 2 bases stayed unmatched. Germline loops: CDR1 PRHDT, CDR2 FYEKMQ (reference sequence). The CDR3 region is CASSMGQGDQETQYF. The CDR3, as DNA: TGTGCCAGCAGCATGGGACAGGGGGACCAAGAGACCCAGTACTTC.